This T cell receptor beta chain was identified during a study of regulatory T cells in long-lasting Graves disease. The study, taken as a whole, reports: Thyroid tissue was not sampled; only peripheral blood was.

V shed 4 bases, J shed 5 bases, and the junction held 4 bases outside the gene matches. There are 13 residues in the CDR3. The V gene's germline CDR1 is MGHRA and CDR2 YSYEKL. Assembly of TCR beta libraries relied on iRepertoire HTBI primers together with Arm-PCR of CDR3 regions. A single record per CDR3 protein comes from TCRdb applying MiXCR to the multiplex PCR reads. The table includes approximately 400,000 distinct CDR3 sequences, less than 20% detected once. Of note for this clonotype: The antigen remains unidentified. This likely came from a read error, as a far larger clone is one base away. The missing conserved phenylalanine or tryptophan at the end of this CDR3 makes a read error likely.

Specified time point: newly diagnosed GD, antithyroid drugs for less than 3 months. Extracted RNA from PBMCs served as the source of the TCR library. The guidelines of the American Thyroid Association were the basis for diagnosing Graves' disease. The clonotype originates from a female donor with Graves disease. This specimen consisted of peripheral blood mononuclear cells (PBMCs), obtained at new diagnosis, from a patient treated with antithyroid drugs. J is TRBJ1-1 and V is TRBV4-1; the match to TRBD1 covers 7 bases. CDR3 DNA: TGCGCCAGCAGCCGGGACAGTCAAACTGAAGCTTTCCTT. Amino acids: CASSRDSQTEAFL.